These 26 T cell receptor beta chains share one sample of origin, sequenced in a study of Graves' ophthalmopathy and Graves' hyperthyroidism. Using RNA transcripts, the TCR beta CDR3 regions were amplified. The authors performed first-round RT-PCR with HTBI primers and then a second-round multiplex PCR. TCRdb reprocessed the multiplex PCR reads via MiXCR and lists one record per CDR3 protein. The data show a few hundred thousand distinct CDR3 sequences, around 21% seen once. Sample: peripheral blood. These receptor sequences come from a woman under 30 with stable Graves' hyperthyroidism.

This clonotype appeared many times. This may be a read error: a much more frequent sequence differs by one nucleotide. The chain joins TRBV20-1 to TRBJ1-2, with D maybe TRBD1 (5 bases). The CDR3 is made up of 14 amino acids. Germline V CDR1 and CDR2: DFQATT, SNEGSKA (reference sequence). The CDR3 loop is CSARDHGANYDYTF. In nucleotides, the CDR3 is TGCAGTGCTAGAGATCACGGGGCTAACTATGACTACACCTTC.

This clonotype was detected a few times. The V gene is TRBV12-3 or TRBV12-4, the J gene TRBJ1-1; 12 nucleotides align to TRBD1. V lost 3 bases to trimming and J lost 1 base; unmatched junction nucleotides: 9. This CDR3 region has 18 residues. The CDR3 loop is CASSFWPRDRGQNTEAFF. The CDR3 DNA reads TGTGCCAGCAGTTTTTGGCCCCGGGACAGGGGGCAGAACACTGAAGCTTTCTTT.

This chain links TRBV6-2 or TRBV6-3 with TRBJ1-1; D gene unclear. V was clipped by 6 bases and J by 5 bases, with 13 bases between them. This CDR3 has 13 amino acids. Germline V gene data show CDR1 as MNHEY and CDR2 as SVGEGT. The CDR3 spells CASRSPERTEAFF. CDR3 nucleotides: TGTGCCAGCAGGAGTCCGGAGAGGACTGAAGCTTTCTTT.

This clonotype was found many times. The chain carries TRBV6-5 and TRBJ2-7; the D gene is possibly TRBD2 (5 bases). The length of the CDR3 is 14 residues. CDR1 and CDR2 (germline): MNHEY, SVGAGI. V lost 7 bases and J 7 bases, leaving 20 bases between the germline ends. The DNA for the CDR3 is TGTGCCAGCACTCCGGGAACAAGTCAGGAAGAGCAGTACTTC. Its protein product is CASTPGTSQEEQYF.

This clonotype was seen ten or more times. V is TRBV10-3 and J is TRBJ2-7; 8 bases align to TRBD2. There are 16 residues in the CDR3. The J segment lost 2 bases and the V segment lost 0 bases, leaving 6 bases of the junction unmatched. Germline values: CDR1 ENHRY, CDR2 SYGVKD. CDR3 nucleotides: TGTGCCATCAGTGAGTCTGTGATTAGCGGGGCCTACGAGCAGTACTTC. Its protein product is CAISESVISGAYEQYF.

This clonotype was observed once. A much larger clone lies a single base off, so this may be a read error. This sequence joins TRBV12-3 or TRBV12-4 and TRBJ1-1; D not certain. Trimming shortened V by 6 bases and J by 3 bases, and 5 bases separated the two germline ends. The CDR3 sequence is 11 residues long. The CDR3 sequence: CASRWDTEAFF. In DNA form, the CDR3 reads TGTGCCAGCAGGTGGGACACTGAAGCTTTCTTT.

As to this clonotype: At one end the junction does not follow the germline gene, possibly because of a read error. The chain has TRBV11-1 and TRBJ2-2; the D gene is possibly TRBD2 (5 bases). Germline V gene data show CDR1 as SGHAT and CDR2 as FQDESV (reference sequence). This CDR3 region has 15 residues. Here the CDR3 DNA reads TGTGCCAGCAGCTTAGGTTCAGAGAACACCGGGGAGCTGTGTTTT. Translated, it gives CASSLGSENTGELCF.

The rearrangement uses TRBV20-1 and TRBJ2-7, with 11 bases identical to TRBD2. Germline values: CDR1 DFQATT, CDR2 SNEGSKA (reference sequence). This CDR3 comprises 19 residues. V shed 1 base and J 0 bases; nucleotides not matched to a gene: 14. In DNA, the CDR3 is TGCAGTGCTAGAGGGGGGGCCGGGACTAGCGGACCGCCCTCCTACGAGCAGTACTTC. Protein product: CSARGGAGTSGPPSYEQYF.

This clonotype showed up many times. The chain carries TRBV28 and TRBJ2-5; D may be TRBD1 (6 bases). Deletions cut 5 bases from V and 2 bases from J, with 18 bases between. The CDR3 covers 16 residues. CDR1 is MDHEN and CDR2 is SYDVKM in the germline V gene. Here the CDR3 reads CASSPHMRGYQETQYF. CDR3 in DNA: TGTGCCAGCAGTCCCCATATGAGGGGGTATCAAGAGACCCAGTACTTC.

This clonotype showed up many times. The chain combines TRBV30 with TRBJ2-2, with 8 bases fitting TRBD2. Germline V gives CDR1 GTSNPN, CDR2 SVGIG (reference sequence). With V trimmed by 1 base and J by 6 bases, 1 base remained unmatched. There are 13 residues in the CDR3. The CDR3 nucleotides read TGTGCCTGGAGTGGGACTAGCCCCGGGGAGCTGTTTTTT. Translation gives CAWSGTSPGELFF.

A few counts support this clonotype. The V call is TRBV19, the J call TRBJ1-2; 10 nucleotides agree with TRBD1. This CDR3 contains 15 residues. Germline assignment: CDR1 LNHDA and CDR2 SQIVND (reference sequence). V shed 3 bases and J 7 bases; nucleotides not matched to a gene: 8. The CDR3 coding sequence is TGTGCCAGTAGTATCGAGGACAGGGGGAGAAGTGGCTACACCTTC. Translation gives CASSIEDRGRSGYTF.

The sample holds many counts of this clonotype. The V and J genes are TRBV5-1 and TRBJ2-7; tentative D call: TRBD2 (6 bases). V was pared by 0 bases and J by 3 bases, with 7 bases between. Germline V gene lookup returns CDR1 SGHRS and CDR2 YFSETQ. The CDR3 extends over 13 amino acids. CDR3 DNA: TGCGCCAGCAGCTTGGGCGGGAACTACGAGCAGTACTTC. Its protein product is CASSLGGNYEQYF.

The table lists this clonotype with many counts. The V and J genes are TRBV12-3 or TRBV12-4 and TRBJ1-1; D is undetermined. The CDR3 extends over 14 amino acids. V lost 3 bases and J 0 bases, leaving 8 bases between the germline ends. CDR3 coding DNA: TGTGCCAGCAGTTTCGGTTCCATGAACACTGAAGCTTTCTTT. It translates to CASSFGSMNTEAFF.

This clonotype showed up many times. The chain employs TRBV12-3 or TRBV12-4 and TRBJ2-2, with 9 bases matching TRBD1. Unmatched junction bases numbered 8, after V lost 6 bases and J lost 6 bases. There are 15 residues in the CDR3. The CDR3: CASSLQGAGAGELFF. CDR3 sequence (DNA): TGTGCCAGCAGCCTACAGGGGGCTGGGGCCGGGGAGCTGTTTTTT.

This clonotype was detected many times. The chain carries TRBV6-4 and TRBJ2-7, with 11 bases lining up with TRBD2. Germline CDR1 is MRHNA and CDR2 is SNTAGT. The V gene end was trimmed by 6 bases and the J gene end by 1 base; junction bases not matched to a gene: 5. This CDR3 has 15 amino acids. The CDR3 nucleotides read TGTGCCAGCAGCCCCGTAGCGGGAGGGTCCTACGAGCAGTACTTC. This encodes CASSPVAGGSYEQYF.

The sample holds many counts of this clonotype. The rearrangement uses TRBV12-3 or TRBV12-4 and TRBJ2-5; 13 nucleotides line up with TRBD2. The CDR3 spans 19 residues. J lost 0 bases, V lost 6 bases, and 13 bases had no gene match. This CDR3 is CASSRPQGTSGDYQETQYF. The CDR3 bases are TGTGCCAGCAGCCGCCCACAAGGGACTAGCGGGGACTACCAAGAGACCCAGTACTTC.

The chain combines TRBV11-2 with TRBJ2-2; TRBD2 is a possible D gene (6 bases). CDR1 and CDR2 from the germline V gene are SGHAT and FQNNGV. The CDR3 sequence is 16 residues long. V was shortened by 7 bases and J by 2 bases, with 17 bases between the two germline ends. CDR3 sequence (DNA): TGTGCCAGCAACCGATTGGAGGGTGCCAACACCGGGGAGCTGTTTTTT. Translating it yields CASNRLEGANTGELFF.

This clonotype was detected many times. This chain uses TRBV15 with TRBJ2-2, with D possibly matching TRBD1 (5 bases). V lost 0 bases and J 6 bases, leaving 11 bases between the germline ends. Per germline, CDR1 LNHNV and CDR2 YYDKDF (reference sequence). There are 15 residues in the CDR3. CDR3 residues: CATSREFGRAGELFF. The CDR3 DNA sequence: TGTGCCACCAGCAGAGAATTCGGCAGGGCCGGGGAGCTGTTTTTT.

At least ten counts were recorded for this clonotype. CDR3 sequence (DNA): TGTGCCACCAGCAGAGATAGGGGACAGGGGACCTACGAGCAGTACTTC. Translation: CATSRDRGQGTYEQYF. The rearrangement uses TRBV15 and TRBJ2-7; 10 bases are a match to TRBD1. Looked up from germline, CDR1 is LNHNV and CDR2 is YYDKDF (reference sequence). J was trimmed by 2 bases and V by 0 bases; bases with no gene match: 4. The length of the CDR3 is 16 residues.

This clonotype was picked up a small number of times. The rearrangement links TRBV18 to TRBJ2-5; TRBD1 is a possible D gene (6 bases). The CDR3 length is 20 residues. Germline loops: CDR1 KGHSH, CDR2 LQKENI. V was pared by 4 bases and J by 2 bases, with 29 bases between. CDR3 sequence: CASSRHRVGPPPPGQETQYF. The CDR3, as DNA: TGTGCCAGCTCACGACACAGGGTGGGACCCCCGCCGCCCGGTCAAGAGACCCAGTACTTC.

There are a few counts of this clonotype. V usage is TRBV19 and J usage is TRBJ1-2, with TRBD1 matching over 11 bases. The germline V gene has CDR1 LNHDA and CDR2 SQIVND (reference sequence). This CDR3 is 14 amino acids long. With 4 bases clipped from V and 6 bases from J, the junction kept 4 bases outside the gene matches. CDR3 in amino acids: CASSTGQGAHGYTF. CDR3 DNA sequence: TGTGCCAGTAGTACCGGACAGGGGGCACATGGCTACACCTTC.

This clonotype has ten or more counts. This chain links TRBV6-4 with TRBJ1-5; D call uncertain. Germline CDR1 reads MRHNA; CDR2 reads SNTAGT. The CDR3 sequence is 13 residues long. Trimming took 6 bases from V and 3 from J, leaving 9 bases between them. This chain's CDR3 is CASSRDLNQPQHF. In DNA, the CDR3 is TGTGCCAGCAGCCGGGATCTCAATCAGCCCCAGCATTTT.

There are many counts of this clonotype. The CDR3 loop reads CASSGYRVTEAFF. The CDR3 DNA sequence: TGTGCCAGCAGTGGATACAGGGTTACTGAAGCTTTCTTT. The rearrangement joins TRBV2 to TRBJ1-1, with D tentatively TRBD1 (6 bases). Deletions cut 4 bases from V and 5 bases from J, with 11 bases between. The CDR3 is made up of 13 amino acids. Per germline, CDR1 SNHLY and CDR2 FYNNEI.

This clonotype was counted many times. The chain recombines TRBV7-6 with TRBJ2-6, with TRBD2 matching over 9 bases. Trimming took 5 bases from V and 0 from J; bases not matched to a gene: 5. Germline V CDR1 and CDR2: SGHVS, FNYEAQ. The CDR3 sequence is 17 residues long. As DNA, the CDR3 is TGTGCCAGCAGCGCTAGCGGGACCCGCTCTGGGGCCAACGTCCTGACTTTC. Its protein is CASSASGTRSGANVLTF. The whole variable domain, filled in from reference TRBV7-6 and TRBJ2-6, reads GAGVSQSPRYKVTKRGQDVALRCDPISGHVSLYWYRQALGQGPEFLTYFNYEAQQDKSGLPNDRFSAERPEGSISTLTIQRTEQRDSAMYRCASSASGTRSGANVLTFGAGSRLTVL.

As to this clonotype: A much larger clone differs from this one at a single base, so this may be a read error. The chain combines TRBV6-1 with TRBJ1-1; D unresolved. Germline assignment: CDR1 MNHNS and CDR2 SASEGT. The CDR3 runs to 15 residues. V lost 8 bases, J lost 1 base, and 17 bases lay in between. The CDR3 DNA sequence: TGTGCCAGCCAAACTCCCGGGCTGGAGAACACTGAAGCTTTCTTT. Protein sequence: CASQTPGLENTEAFF.

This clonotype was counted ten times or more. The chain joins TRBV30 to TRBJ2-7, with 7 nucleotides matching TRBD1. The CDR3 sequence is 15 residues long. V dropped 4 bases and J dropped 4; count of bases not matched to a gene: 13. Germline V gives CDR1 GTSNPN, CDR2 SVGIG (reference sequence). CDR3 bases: TGTGCCTGGACCCCAGGGACAGCAATTCGATACGAGCAGTACTTC. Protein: CAWTPGTAIRYEQYF.